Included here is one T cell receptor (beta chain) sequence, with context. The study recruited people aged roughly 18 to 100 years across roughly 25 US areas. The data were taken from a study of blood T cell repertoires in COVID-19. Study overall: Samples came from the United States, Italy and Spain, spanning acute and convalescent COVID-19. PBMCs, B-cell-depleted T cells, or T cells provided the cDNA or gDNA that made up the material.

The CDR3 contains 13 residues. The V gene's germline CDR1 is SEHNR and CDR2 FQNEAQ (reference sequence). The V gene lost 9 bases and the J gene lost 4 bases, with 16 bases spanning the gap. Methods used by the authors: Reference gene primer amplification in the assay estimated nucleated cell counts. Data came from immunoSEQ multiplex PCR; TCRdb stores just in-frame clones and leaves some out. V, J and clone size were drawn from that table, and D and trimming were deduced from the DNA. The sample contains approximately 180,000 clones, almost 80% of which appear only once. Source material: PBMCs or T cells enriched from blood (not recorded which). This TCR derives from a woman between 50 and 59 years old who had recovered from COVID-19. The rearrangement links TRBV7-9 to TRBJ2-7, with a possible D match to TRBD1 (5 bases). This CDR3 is CASTNQGPYEQYF. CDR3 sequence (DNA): TGTGCCAGTACCAACCAGGGTCCGTACGAGCAGTACTTC.